The present T cell receptor (beta chain) was sequenced within a study of T cells expressing NK-cell markers. TCRdb re-called the 5' RACE reads and gives one entry per CDR3 protein, without DNA. The table for this sample gives about 400,000 distinct CDR3 sequences. CDR1 and CDR2 (germline): DFQATT, SNEGSKA (reference sequence). This CDR3 is built from 15 residues. This clonotype was sampled from a woman between 45 and 65 years old in good health. The V gene is TRBV20-1, the J gene TRBJ2-2; as DNA is missing, the TRBD2 call by TCRdb cannot be tested. Sequencing input: blood T cells: a sorted CD56 or NKG2C T cell subset, CD4+ or CD8+ T cells, or bulk PBMC T cells (not recorded which). CDR3 sequence: CSATRLAGAGGELFF.